This record covers a single T cell receptor (beta chain). The source of the sample is a study of blood T cell repertoires in COVID-19. The CDR3 runs to 16 residues. From germline, CDR1 is SGHNT and CDR2 YYREEE (reference sequence). V dropped 0 bases and J dropped 6; count of bases not matched to a gene: 7. Assay used: immunoSEQ multiplex PCR; TCRdb lists only in-frame clones, some missing. This table holds over 95,000 clones, around 89% found once. This sequence joins TRBV5-4 and TRBJ2-1, with TRBD2 matching 9 bases. The TCR comes from a human donor with acute or convalescent COVID-19. The donor label of this sample is uncertain. The sample taken for sequencing was peripheral blood. The CDR3 loop reads CASSLGPGTSSNEQFF. The CDR3 region has the DNA TGTGCCAGCAGCTTGGGGCCCGGGACTAGCAGCAATGAGCAGTTCTTC. The variable domain in full, completed from reference TRBV5-4 and TRBJ2-1, reads ETGVTQSPTHLIKTRGQQVTLRCSSQSGHNTVSWYQQALGQGPQFIFQYYREEENGRGNFPPRFSGLQFPNYSSELNVNALELDDSALYLCASSLGPGTSSNEQFFGPGTRLTVL.